These 14 T cell receptor beta chains share one sample of origin, sequenced in a study of early stage breast cancer tumors. Profiling relied on immunoSEQ multiplex PCR, and the TCRdb table lists in-frame clones only, not all of them. The sample shows nearly 70,000 clones, 65% to 85% of them seen only once. Sequencing used blood. The receptors were gathered from a person aged 40 to 49 with breast cancer.

The chain combines TRBV11-2 with TRBJ2-5; 9 bases are shared with TRBD2. The CDR3 has 16 amino acids. CDR1 SGHAT and CDR2 FQNNGV come from the germline V gene. V lost 2 bases to trimming and J lost 5 bases; unmatched junction nucleotides: 9. Here the CDR3 DNA reads TGTGCCAGCAGCTTACTCCTAGCGGGGTTTGGCGAGACCCAGTACTTC. The encoded protein is CASSLLLAGFGETQYF.

The chain employs TRBV10-3 and TRBJ2-1, with 10 bases aligning to TRBD1. The V gene end was trimmed by 9 bases and the J gene end by 8 bases; junction bases not matched to a gene: 13. CDR1 is ENHRY and CDR2 is SYGVKD in the germline V gene. This CDR3 has 15 residues. The CDR3: CAMKSGTGDSDEQFF. The CDR3 DNA reads as TGTGCCATGAAATCCGGGACAGGGGACTCGGATGAGCAGTTCTTC.

The chain links TRBV29-1 to TRBJ2-3; 7 bases match TRBD1. This CDR3 has 14 amino acids. Germline V gives CDR1 SQVTM, CDR2 ANQGSEA. The ends lost 4 bases at V and 2 bases at J; junction bases unmatched: 6. This chain's CDR3 is CSVATGTVTDTQYF. CDR3 bases: TGCAGCGTTGCAACCGGGACAGTCACAGATACGCAGTATTTT.

The V call is TRBV6-6, the J call TRBJ2-3; 10 nucleotides align to TRBD1. The CDR3 has 16 residues. The trim removed 7 bases at V and 2 bases at J, leaving 9 bases unmatched. Germline values: CDR1 MNHNY, CDR2 SVGAGI (reference sequence). In nucleotides, the CDR3 is TGTGCCAGCACCCGGGACAGGGGAAGCCTCACAGATACGCAGTATTTT. Encoded protein: CASTRDRGSLTDTQYF.

The rearrangement links TRBV4-1 to TRBJ1-1; no definite D call. The germline V gene has CDR1 MGHRA and CDR2 YSYEKL. V lost 3 bases, J lost 5 bases, and 16 bases lay in between. CDR3 length: 15 residues. This chain's CDR3 is CASSHNKDARTEAFF. The DNA for the CDR3 is TGCGCCAGCAGCCACAACAAGGACGCTCGGACTGAAGCTTTCTTT.

In this sample, this clone turned up a few times. This chain connects TRBV2 to TRBJ1-2, with D maybe TRBD1 (6 bases). CDR1 is SNHLY, CDR2 FYNNEI, per germline. This CDR3 comprises 14 residues. Trimming took 2 bases from V and 4 from J, leaving 11 bases between them. The CDR3 reads CASSEQGSPYGYTF. The CDR3 DNA sequence: TGTGCCAGCAGTGAACAGGGGAGCCCCTATGGCTACACCTTC.

This chain uses TRBV29-1 with TRBJ2-3; D gene ambiguous. CDR1 and CDR2 (germline): SQVTM, ANQGSEA. V was pared by 8 bases and J by 0 bases, with 12 bases between. The CDR3 is 13 residues long. The CDR3, as DNA: TGCAGCTCTGACGGAACTAGCACAGATACGCAGTATTTT. As protein: CSSDGTSTDTQYF.

This clone was counted only a few times. This chain links TRBV4-1 with TRBJ1-5, with unresolved D. The germline V gene has CDR1 MGHRA and CDR2 YSYEKL. The V end lost 4 bases, the J end lost 7 bases, and 11 bases lay between the germline ends. This CDR3 spans 13 amino acids. The chain's CDR3 is CASSPRRKQPQHF. The CDR3 region has the DNA TGCGCCAGCAGCCCCCGGAGGAAACAGCCCCAGCATTTT.

This chain connects TRBV18 to TRBJ2-3, with 14 bases lining up with TRBD2. Looked up from germline, CDR1 is KGHSH and CDR2 is LQKENI. The CDR3 has 18 amino acids. V shed 3 bases and J 7 bases; nucleotides not matched to a gene: 12. The CDR3 loop is CASSPSGTSGSQPNTQYF. The DNA for the CDR3 is TGTGCCAGCTCACCCTCCGGGACTAGCGGGAGTCAACCGAATACGCAGTATTTT.

This chain links TRBV28 with TRBJ2-2, with 10 bases that match TRBD1. The CDR3 totals 15 residues. CDR1 and CDR2 from the germline V gene are MDHEN and SYDVKM. V was clipped by 6 bases and J by 6 bases; unmatched bases: 7. DNA for the CDR3: TGTGCCAGCAGATCCACCGGGACAGGGGCCGGGGAGCTGTTTTTT. This codes for CASRSTGTGAGELFF.

J is TRBJ1-3 and V is TRBV30, with D possibly TRBD1 on 5 matching bases. Germline V gene data show CDR1 as GTSNPN and CDR2 as SVGIG (reference sequence). V lost 4 bases and J lost 2, with 12 bases in between. The CDR3 consists of 14 residues. The CDR3 nucleotides read TGTGCCTGGAAAGAGGGGCTGACTGGAAACACCATATATTTT. Protein: CAWKEGLTGNTIYF.

The rearrangement uses TRBV10-1 and TRBJ2-7, with D possibly being TRBD2 (7 bases). Germline assignment: CDR1 WNHNN and CDR2 SYGVQD (reference sequence). Between the trimmed V and J ends, which lost 3 bases and 2 bases, there was a span of 11 bases. This CDR3 comprises 14 residues. The CDR3 loop reads CASSDGGQTYEQYF. DNA of the CDR3: TGCGCCAGCAGTGACGGGGGGCAGACCTACGAGCAGTACTTC.

V is TRBV6-4 and J is TRBJ2-4; D ambiguous. The V and J ends lost 10 bases and 9 bases respectively, with 10 bases between them. In germline, CDR1 is MRHNA, CDR2 SNTAGT. The CDR3 totals 10 residues. DNA for the CDR3: TGTGCCACCGCACTATGCATTCAGTACTTC. Translated, it gives CATALCIQYF.

The chain uses TRBV6-5 and TRBJ2-2; no firm D call. The CDR3 runs 14 residues. V was trimmed by 0 bases and J by 5 bases, leaving 7 bases between them. Germline lookup yields CDR1 MNHEY and CDR2 SVGAGI. The CDR3 reads CASSYSLGTGELFF. As DNA, the CDR3 is TGTGCCAGCAGTTACTCACTTGGGACCGGGGAGCTGTTTTTT.